Sequencing of this TCR beta chain was carried out in a study of early T cells in non-severe SARS-CoV-2 infection. Across the whole study: Bulk RNA taken from unsorted whole blood was sequenced, leaving chains unpaired.

One entry per CDR3 protein, called by TCRdb with MiXCR from the 5' RACE reads. The sample includes 55,000 to 70,000 distinct CDR3 sequences, around 9.9% of them seen just once. The sample was whole blood. This receptor was obtained from an adult who was a healthcare worker with PCR-confirmed SARS-CoV-2 infection or an uninfected control (not recorded which).

The CDR3 DNA reads as TGTGCCAGCAGCTTGGCCCCCAGGGCCTACGAGCAGTACTTC. It is translated as CASSLAPRAYEQYF. J is TRBJ2-7 and V is TRBV5-4, with a weak D call TRBD1 (5 bases). Germline loops: CDR1 SGHNT, CDR2 YYREEE (reference sequence). V was shortened by 0 bases and J by 2 bases, with 9 bases between the two germline ends. CDR3 length: 14 amino acids.